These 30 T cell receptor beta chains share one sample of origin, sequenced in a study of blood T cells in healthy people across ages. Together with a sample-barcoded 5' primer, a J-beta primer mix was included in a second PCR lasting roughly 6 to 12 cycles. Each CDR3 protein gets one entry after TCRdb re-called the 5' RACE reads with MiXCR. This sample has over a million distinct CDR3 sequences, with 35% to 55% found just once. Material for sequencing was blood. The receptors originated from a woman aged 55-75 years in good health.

Written as DNA, the CDR3 is TGTGCCAGCAGTGCGGGACAAGAAAACACTGAAGCTTTCTTT. Its translation is CASSAGQENTEAFF. V and J are TRBV6-1 and TRBJ1-1; TRBD1 is a possible D gene (6 bases). V lost 4 bases and J 2 bases, leaving 11 bases between the germline ends. Germline-derived CDR1 and CDR2 are MNHNS and SASEGT. This CDR3 region has 14 residues.

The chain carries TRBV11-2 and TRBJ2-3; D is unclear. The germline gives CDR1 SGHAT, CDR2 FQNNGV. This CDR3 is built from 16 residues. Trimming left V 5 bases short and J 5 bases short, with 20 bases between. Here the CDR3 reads CASSGLAHTRLDTQYF. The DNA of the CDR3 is TGTGCCAGCAGCGGGTTGGCCCATACCCGCTTAGATACGCAGTATTTT.

The CDR3 region is CASSSTRDSRWEQYF. The CDR3 region has the DNA TGTGCCAGCAGCTCGACCCGGGACAGTCGTTGGGAGCAGTACTTC. The gene calls are TRBV7-9 and TRBJ2-7; 7 bases map to TRBD1. The length of the CDR3 is 15 residues. Germline CDR1 SEHNR, CDR2 FQNEAQ (reference sequence). V lost 4 bases to trimming and J lost 7 bases; unmatched junction nucleotides: 13.

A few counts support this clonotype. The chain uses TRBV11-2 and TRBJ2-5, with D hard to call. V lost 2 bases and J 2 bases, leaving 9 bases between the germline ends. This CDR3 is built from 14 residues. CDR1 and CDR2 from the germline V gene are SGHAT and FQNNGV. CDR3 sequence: CASSLYAVQETQYF. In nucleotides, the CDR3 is TGTGCCAGCAGCTTATATGCCGTTCAAGAGACCCAGTACTTC.

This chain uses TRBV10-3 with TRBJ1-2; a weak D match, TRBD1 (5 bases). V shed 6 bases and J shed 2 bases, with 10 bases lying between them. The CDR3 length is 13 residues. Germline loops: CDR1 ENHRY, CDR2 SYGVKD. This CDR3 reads CAISSQENYGYTF. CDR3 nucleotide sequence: TGTGCCATCAGCTCACAGGAGAACTATGGCTACACCTTC.

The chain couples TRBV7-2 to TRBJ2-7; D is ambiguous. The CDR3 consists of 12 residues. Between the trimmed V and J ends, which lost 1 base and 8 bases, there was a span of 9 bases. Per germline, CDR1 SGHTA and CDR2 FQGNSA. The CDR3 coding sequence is TGTGCCAGCAGCTTAGTAACGAGTCAGCAGTACTTC. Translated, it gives CASSLVTSQQYF. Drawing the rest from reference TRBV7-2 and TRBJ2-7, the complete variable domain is GAGVSQSPSNKVTEKGKDVELRCDPISGHTALYWYRQSLGQGLEFLIYFQGNSAPDKSGLPSDRFSAERTGGSVSTLTIQRTQQEDSAVYLCASSLVTSQQYFGPGTRLTVT.

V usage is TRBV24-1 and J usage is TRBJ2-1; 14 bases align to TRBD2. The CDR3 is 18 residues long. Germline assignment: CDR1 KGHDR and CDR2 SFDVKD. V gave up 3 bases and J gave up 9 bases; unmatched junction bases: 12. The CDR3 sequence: CATSDPPGTSGRVVEQFF. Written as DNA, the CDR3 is TGTGCCACCAGTGATCCTCCGGGGACTAGCGGGAGAGTTGTTGAGCAGTTCTTC.

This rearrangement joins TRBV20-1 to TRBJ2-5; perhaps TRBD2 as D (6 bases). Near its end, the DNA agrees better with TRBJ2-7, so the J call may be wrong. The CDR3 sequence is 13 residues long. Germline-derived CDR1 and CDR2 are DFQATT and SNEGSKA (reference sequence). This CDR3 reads CSASDSWGDEQYF. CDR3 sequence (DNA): TGCAGTGCTAGTGACTCCTGGGGGGACGAGCAGTACTTC.

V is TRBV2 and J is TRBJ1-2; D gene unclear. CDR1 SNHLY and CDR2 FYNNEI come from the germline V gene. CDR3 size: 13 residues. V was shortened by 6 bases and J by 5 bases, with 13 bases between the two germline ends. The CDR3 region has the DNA TGTGCCAGCAGGGGTATCGTCGGATATGGCTACACCTTC. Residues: CASRGIVGYGYTF.

The CDR3, as DNA: TGTGCCAGCAGTCCCATGCTAGCGGGAGTATGGGAGACCCAGTACTTC. It codes for CASSPMLAGVWETQYF. This chain connects TRBV12-3 or TRBV12-4 to TRBJ2-5; TRBD2 agrees at 10 bases. The CDR3 is 16 residues long. The junction had 11 bases not matched to a gene; V was cut back by 5 bases and J by 5 bases.

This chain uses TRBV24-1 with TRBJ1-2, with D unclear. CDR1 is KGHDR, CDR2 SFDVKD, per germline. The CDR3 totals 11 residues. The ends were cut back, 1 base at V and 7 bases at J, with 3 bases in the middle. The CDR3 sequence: CATSDFFGYTF. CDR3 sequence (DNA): TGTGCCACCAGTGATTTCTTTGGCTACACCTTC.

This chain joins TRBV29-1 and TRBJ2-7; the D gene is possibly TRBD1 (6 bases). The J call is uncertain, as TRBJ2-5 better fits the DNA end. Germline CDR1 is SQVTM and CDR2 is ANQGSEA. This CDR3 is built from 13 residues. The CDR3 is CSVPGVWHETQYF. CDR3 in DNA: TGCAGCGTGCCAGGGGTTTGGCACGAGACCCAGTACTTC.

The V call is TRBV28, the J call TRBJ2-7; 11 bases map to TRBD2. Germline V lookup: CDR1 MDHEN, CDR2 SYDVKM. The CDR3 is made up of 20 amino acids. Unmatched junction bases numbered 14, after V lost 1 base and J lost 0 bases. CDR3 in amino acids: CASSLSLAGGPRRDSYEQYF. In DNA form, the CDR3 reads TGTGCCAGCAGTTTATCCTTAGCGGGAGGGCCACGGAGGGACTCCTACGAGCAGTACTTC. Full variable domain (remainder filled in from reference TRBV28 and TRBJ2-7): DVKVTQSSRYLVKRTGEKVFLECVQDMDHENMFWYRQDPGLGLRLIYFSYDVKMKEKGDIPEGYSVSREKKERFSLILESASTNQTSMYLCASSLSLAGGPRRDSYEQYFGPGTRLTVT.

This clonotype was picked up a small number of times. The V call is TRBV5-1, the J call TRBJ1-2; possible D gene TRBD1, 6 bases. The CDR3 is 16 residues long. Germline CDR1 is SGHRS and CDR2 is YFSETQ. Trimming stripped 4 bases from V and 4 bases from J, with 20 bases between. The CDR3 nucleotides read TGCGCCAGCAGCCCTGGAACCCTCGGACAGTCCTATGGCTACACCTTC. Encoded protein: CASSPGTLGQSYGYTF.

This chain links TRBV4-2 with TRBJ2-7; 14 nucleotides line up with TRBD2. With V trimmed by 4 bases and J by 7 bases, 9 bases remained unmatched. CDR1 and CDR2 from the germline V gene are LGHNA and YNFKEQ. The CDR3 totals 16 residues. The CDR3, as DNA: TGTGCCAGCAGCCGCTCGCCTGGACTAGCGGGAGGAGAGCAGTACTTC. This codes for CASSRSPGLAGGEQYF.

CDR3 amino acids: CASSRTSGSDVVFRETQYF. CDR3 in DNA: TGTGCCAGCAGTCGGACTAGCGGGAGTGATGTCGTTTTTCGGGAGACCCAGTACTTC. The chain uses TRBV27 and TRBJ2-5; 13 positions agree with TRBD2. J lost 5 bases, V lost 5 bases, and 17 bases had no gene match. The CDR3 contains 19 residues. CDR1 MNHEY and CDR2 SMNVEV come from the germline V gene (reference sequence).

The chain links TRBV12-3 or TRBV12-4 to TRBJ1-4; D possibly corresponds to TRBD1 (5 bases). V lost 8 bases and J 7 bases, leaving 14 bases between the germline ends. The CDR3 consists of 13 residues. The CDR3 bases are TGTGCCAGCGAACGAGGGGATGGTGAAAAACTGTTTTTT. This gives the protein CASERGDGEKLFF.

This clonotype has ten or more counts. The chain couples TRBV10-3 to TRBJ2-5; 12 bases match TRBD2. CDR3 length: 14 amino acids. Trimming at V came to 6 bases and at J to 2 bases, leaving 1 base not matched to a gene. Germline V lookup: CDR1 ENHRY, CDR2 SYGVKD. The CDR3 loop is CAIRTSGGQETQYF. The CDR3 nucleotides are TGTGCCATCAGGACTAGCGGGGGTCAAGAGACCCAGTACTTC.

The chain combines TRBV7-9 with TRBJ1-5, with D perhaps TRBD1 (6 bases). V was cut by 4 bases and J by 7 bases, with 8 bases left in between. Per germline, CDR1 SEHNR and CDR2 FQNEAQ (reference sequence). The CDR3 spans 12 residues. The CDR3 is CASSSQGQPQHF. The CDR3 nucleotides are TGTGCCAGCAGCTCACAGGGCCAGCCCCAGCATTTT.

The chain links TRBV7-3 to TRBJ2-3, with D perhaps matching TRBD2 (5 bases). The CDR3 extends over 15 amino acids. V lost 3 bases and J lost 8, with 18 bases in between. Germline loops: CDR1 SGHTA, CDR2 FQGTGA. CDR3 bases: TGTGCCAGCAGCTTGATACTAGTTTCACTAGTTACGCAGTATTTT. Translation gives CASSLILVSLVTQYF.

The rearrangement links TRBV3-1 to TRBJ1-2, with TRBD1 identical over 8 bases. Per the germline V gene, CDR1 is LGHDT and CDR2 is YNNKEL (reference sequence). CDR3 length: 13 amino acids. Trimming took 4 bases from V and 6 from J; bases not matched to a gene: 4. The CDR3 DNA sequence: TGTGCCAGCAGCCGGGACAGGAACGATGGCTACACCTTC. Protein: CASSRDRNDGYTF.

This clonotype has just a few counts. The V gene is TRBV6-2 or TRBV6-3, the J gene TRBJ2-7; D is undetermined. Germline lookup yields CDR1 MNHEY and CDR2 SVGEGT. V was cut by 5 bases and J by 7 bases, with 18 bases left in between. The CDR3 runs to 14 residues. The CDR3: CASSHVQIKREQYF. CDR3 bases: TGTGCCAGCAGTCACGTCCAGATCAAAAGGGAGCAGTACTTC.

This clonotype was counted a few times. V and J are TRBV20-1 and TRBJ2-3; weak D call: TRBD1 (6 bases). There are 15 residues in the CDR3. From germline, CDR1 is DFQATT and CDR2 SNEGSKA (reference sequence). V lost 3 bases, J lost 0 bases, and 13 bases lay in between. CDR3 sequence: CSASRGDKSTDTQYF. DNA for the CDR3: TGCAGTGCTAGTCGAGGGGACAAGAGCACAGATACGCAGTATTTT.

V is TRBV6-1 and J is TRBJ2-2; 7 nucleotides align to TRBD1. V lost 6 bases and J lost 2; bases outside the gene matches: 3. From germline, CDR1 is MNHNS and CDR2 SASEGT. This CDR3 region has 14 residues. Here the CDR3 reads CASRGQTNTGELFF. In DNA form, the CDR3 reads TGTGCCAGCAGGGGACAGACTAACACCGGGGAGCTGTTTTTT.

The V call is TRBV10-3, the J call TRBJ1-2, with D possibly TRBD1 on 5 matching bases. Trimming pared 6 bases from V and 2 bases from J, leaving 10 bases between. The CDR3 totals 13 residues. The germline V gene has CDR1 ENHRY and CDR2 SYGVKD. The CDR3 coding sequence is TGTGCCATCAGCGACGACAGAAACTATGGCTACACCTTC. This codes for CAISDDRNYGYTF.

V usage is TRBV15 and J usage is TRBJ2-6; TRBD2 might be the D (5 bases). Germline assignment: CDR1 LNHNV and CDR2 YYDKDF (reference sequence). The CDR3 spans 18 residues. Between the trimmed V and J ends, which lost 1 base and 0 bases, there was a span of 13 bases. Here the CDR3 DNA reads TGTGCCACCAGCAGAGCGTCGGGGTTAGGCTCTGGGGCCAACGTCCTGACTTTC. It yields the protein CATSRASGLGSGANVLTF.

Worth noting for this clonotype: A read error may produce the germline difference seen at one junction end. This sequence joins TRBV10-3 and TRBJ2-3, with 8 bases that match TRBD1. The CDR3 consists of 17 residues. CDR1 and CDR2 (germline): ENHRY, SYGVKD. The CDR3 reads CVIRGLGTAPSTDTQYF. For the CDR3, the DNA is TGTGTCATCAGGGGGCTGGGGACAGCCCCTAGCACAGATACGCAGTATTTT.

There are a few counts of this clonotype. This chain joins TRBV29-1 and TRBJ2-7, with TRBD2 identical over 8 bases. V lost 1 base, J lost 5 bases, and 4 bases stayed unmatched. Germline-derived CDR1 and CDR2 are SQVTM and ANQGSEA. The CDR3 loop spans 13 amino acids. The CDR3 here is CSVEGYGRDEQYF. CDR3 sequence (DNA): TGCAGCGTTGAAGGCTACGGGAGGGACGAGCAGTACTTC.

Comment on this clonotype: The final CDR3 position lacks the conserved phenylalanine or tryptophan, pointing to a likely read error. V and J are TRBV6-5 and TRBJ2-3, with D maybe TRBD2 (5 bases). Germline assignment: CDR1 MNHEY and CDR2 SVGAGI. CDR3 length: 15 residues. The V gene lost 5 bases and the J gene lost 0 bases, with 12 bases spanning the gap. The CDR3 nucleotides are TGTGCCAGCAGTCATAGCGACCCGAGCACAGATACGCAGTATTTG. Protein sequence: CASSHSDPSTDTQYL.

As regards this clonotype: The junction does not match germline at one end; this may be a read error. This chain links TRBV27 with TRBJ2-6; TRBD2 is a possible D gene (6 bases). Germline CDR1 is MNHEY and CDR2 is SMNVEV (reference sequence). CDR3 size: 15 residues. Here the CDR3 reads CASAPGSSGANVPTF. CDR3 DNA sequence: TGTGCCAGTGCCCCCGGGAGCTCTGGGGCCAACGTCCCGACTTTC.